This T cell receptor beta chain was profiled in a study of OX40 agonist ivuxolimab in advanced cancers. Study-level background: Three partial responders included one hepatocellular carcinoma patient and two cutaneous melanoma patients. Overall study findings and caveats: In the 0.1 to 3.0 mg/kg range, CD4+ and CD8+ blood T cells had expanded clonally by week 6.

Profiled with immunoSEQ multiplex PCR; TCRdb holds only in-frame clones, not every one. This table has fewer than 45,000 clones, 65% to 85% appearing once. A word on this clone: Antigen unknown.

Trimming removed 0 bases from V and 4 bases from J, with 19 bases in between. Germline V gene data show CDR1 as SGHRS and CDR2 as YFSETQ. The CDR3 loop spans 17 amino acids. The specimen was CD4+ or CD8+ T cells sorted from blood, collected in a trial of the OX40 agonist ivuxolimab. The chain employs TRBV5-1 and TRBJ2-5; TRBD1 might be the D (7 bases). This receptor was taken from an adult with an advanced solid tumor such as melanoma, head and neck, liver or kidney cancer. The CDR3 loop reads CASSLGGGPNRGETQYF. The CDR3 DNA is TGCGCCAGCAGCTTGGGGGGAGGCCCGAACAGGGGAGAGACCCAGTACTTC.